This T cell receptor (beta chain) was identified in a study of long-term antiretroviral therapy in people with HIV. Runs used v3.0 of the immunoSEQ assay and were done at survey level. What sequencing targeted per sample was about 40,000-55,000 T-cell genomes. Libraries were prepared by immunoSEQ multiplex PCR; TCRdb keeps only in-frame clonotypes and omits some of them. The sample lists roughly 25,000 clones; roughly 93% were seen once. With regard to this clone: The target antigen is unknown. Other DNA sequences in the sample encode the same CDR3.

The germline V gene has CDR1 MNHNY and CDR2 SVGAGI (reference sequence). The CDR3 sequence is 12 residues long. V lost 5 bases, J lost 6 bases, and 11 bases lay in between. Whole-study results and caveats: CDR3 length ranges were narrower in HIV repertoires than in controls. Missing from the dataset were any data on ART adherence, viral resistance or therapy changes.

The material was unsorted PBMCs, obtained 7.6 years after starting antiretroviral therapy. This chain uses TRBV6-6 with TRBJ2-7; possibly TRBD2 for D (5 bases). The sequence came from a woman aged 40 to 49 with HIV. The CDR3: CASSPRGGEQYF. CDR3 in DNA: TGTGCCAGCAGTCCCCGGGGTGGCGAGCAGTACTTC.